A few counts support the clone carrying this T cell receptor (beta chain). An oligonucleotide containing a UMI was ligated to the 3' end of TCR cDNA. Four PCR rounds used nested alpha and beta constant region primers plus the SP2 primer. In TCRdb, the 5' RACE reads were re-called with MiXCR into one record per CDR3 protein. The sample carries tens of thousands of distinct CDR3 sequences, under 10% recorded once. This record belongs to a study of naive and memory T cell subsets. This clonotype was sampled from a female donor in good health.

The CDR3: CASSLMGVDTQYF. In DNA form, the CDR3 reads TGTGCCAGCAGCTTGATGGGAGTGGATACGCAGTATTTT. This sequence joins TRBV7-9 and TRBJ2-3; maybe TRBD2 (5 bases). This CDR3 is built from 13 residues. Deletions cut 3 bases from V and 6 bases from J, with 10 bases between. In germline, CDR1 is SEHNR, CDR2 FQNEAQ (reference sequence). The entire variable domain, with the rest obtained from reference TRBV7-9 and TRBJ2-3, is as follows: DTGVSQNPRHKITKRGQNVTFRCDPISEHNRLYWYRQTLGQGPEFLTYFQNEAQLEKSRLLSDRFSAERPKGSFSTLEIQRTEQGDSAMYLCASSLMGVDTQYFGPGTRLTVL.